The text below deals with one T cell receptor beta chain. The antigen is unknown. The PCR employed 60 Vbeta primers together with 13 Jbeta primers. Under the authors' procedure: Later, roughly 80 million unique TCR beta chains were counted in an analysis, and about 12 million of them were shared. The data were produced by immunoSEQ multiplex PCR, yet TCRdb's version contains in-frame clones alone and is incomplete. V and J calls and clone size are copied from that table; D and trimming were computed from the DNA. Of 130,000 to 150,000 clones in the sample, about 84% were seen once. Germline CDR1 and CDR2: SGHVS and FNYEAQ. The CDR3 extends over 15 amino acids. V was pared by 5 bases and J by 0 bases, with 11 bases between. These data belong to a study of cytomegalovirus exposure and HLA in healthy donors. Study-wide results and caveats: Some segments of the V type, notably TRBV6-2 and TRBV6-3, were excluded as indistinguishable. Cytomegalovirus association was assigned to 150 to 200 TCR beta chains. Further analysis, carried out later, found HLA-associated TCR beta chains more clonally expanded than equally common other chains.

The J gene is TRBJ2-1, the V gene TRBV7-6; D not certain. Sequencing was performed on PBMCs. The receptor comes from a woman aged 18-29 years in good health and CMV-seropositive. The CDR3 spells CASSPTVSSYNEQFF. In nucleotides, the CDR3 is TGTGCCAGCAGCCCAACAGTGAGCTCCTACAATGAGCAGTTCTTC.